The 8 T cell receptor beta chains below come from one sample, sequenced in a study of T cells after yellow fever vaccination. TCRdb re-called the 5' RACE reads with MiXCR, one entry per CDR3 protein. The sample consists of 300,000 or so distinct CDR3 sequences, roughly 8.6% of them appearing once. The sequencing here drew on PBMCs, taken approximately 40 days after the first yellow fever vaccination. All receptors come from a man aged 18 to 35 who received the YFV17D yellow fever vaccine.

This clonotype was picked up many times. This chain joins TRBV10-3 and TRBJ2-2; 7 bases are shared with TRBD2. The CDR3 has 16 amino acids. Trimming at V came to 6 bases and at J to 3 bases, leaving 10 bases not matched to a gene. CDR1 and CDR2 from the germline V gene are ENHRY and SYGVKD. Here the CDR3 reads CAISPGGGLDTGELFF. CDR3 DNA sequence: TGTGCCATCAGCCCCGGCGGGGGTTTGGACACCGGGGAGCTGTTTTTT.

This rearrangement joins TRBV29-1 to TRBJ2-5; a possible D gene is TRBD2 (6 bases). The V end lost 0 bases, the J end lost 0 bases, and 17 bases lay between the germline ends. Looked up from germline, CDR1 is SQVTM and CDR2 is ANQGSEA. This CDR3 comprises 17 residues. CDR3 sequence: CSVEDGRDSKNQETQYF. The CDR3 nucleotides read TGCAGCGTTGAAGATGGCCGGGACTCAAAAAACCAAGAGACCCAGTACTTC.

This clonotype has more than one count but fewer than ten. The CDR3 here is CASRQGLAASNEQFF. The CDR3 nucleotides are TGTGCCAGCAGACAGGGACTAGCGGCTAGCAATGAGCAGTTCTTC. The rearrangement links TRBV6-1 to TRBJ2-1, with 11 bases identical to TRBD2. Per the germline V gene, CDR1 is MNHNS and CDR2 is SASEGT. The V gene end was trimmed by 6 bases and the J gene end by 6 bases; junction bases not matched to a gene: 7. The CDR3 is 15 residues long.

The V and J genes are TRBV10-3 and TRBJ1-2; D not resolved. The CDR3 totals 13 residues. Looked up from germline, CDR1 is ENHRY and CDR2 is SYGVKD. Trimming pared 3 bases from V and 2 bases from J, leaving 7 bases between. The CDR3 region is CAISEGFNYGYTF. DNA of the CDR3: TGTGCCATCAGTGAAGGATTCAACTATGGCTACACCTTC.

This clonotype was detected only a few times. This chain links TRBV12-3 or TRBV12-4 with TRBJ1-1; D unclear. The CDR3 loop spans 13 amino acids. V was pared by 3 bases and J by 7 bases, with 12 bases between. In DNA form, the CDR3 reads TGTGCCAGCAGTTTGGATGCCAGAATTGAAGCTTTCTTT. This translates into CASSLDARIEAFF.

There are many counts of this clonotype. The V and J genes are TRBV6-1 and TRBJ1-3; D gene unclear. Trimming took 1 base from V and 2 from J, leaving 12 bases between them. Germline V lookup: CDR1 MNHNS, CDR2 SASEGT. This CDR3 contains 16 residues. Here the CDR3 DNA reads TGTGCCAGCAGTGAAGGGCATCTCGGGACTGGAAACACCATATATTTT. This encodes CASSEGHLGTGNTIYF.

Turning to this clonotype: A read error may explain this, as a much larger clone is one base away. The rearrangement links TRBV3-1 to TRBJ2-3; D uncertain. Germline V gene lookup returns CDR1 LGHDT and CDR2 YNNKEL (reference sequence). The CDR3 spans 15 residues. The CDR3 here is CACSQGNLETDTQYF. CDR3 in DNA: TGTGCCTGCAGCCAAGGAAATCTAGAGACGGATACGCAGTATTTT.

This clonotype was seen repeatedly, ten times or more. The CDR3 here is CASSQKGVPGGNQPQHF. The CDR3 nucleotides are TGCGCCAGCAGCCAAAAGGGAGTCCCAGGAGGCAATCAGCCCCAGCATTTT. The V and J genes are TRBV4-3 and TRBJ1-5, with D hard to call. Germline assignment: CDR1 LGHNA and CDR2 YSLEER. The germline V and J ends were trimmed by 2 bases and 2 bases, with 16 bases remaining between them. This CDR3 is 17 amino acids long.